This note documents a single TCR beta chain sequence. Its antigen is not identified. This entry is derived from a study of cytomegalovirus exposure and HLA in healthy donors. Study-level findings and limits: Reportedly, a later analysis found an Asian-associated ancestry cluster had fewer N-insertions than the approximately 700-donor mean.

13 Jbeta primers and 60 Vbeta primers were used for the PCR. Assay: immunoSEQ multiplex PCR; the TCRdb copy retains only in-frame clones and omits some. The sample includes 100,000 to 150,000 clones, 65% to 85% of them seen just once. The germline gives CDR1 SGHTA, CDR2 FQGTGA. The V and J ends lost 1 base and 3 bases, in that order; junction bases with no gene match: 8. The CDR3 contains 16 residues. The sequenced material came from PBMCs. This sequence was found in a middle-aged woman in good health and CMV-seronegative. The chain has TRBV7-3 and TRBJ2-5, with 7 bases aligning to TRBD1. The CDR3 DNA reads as TGTGCCAGCAGCTTAAATCATGGCGACAGGGAAGAGACCCAGTACTTC. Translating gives CASSLNHGDREETQYF.